The clone carrying this T cell receptor (beta chain) was observed many times. Its antigen remains unidentified. CDR1 and CDR2 (germline): MNHEY, SMNVEV (reference sequence). The CDR3 spans 15 residues. V dropped 0 bases and J dropped 1 base, with 7 bases sitting between them. This sample stems from a study of identical twins. Study results and caveats: In beta out-of-frame sequences, the excess sharing between twins was weaker.

Healthy Caucasian donors formed the entire cohort. With template switching, a universal primer site was added, and the cDNA carried unique molecular identifiers. TCRdb re-derived calls from the 5' RACE reads in MiXCR, one entry per CDR3 protein. The table lists 750,000 to 950,000 distinct CDR3 sequences, approximately 13% of them singletons. The same sample was also studied in work on yellow fever vaccine responses in identical twins.

Sequencing used PBMCs. This TCR was recovered from a woman younger than 35 in good health. The chain is built from TRBV27 and TRBJ1-3; no clear D. The CDR3 bases are TGTGCCAGCAGTTTATCAGGGTCGTCTGGAAACACCATATATTTT. Translated, it gives CASSLSGSSGNTIYF.